The 10 T cell receptor beta chains in this list originate from one sample, sequenced in a study of CD8+ T cells in alopecia areata. Sequencing used cDNA as its template, made by extracting RNA and reverse transcribing it. Clones were sequenced by immunoSEQ multiplex PCR, and TCRdb holds only the in-frame ones, with some missing. The table includes about 91,000 clones, roughly 42% detected once. Sequencing was carried out using CD4+ T cells sorted from blood. These receptors all come from a human donor with alopecia areata.

The chain links TRBV2 to TRBJ2-2; D is unresolved. Deletions cut 8 bases from V and 0 bases from J, with 13 bases between. This CDR3 has 15 amino acids. Germline V gene sequence: CDR1 SNHLY, CDR2 FYNNEI. The DNA for the CDR3 is TGTGCCAGCTCTGGTGCAGGCACGAACACCGGGGAGCTGTTTTTT. It is translated as CASSGAGTNTGELFF.

This clone appeared a single time. V is TRBV5-1 and J is TRBJ2-3; TRBD2 matches at 15 bases. Germline V gives CDR1 SGHRS, CDR2 YFSETQ. Trimming took 4 bases from V and 2 from J; bases not matched to a gene: 8. The CDR3 contains 18 residues. The DNA for the CDR3 is TGCGCCAGCAGCATGGGACTAGCGGGGGGCCTTATCACAGATACGCAGTATTTT. Translated: CASSMGLAGGLITDTQYF. The variable domain in full, completed from reference TRBV5-1 and TRBJ2-3, reads KAGVTQTPRYLIKTRGQQVTLSCSPISGHRSVSWYQQTPGQGLQFLFEYFSETQRNKGNFPGRFSGRQFSNSRSEMNVSTLELGDSALYLCASSMGLAGGLITDTQYFGPGTRLTVL.

The rearrangement uses TRBV30 and TRBJ2-7, with 8 bases matching TRBD1. The V gene's germline CDR1 is GTSNPN and CDR2 SVGIG (reference sequence). CDR3 length: 15 residues. Trimming took 0 bases from V and 4 from J; bases not matched to a gene: 8. CDR3: CAWSVLTGEGYEQYF. The CDR3 nucleotides read TGTGCCTGGAGTGTACTGACAGGGGAAGGATACGAGCAGTACTTC.

V usage is TRBV6-6 and J usage is TRBJ2-3; TRBD1 matches at 7 bases. V shed 4 bases, J shed 1 base, and the junction held 5 bases outside the gene matches. Germline lookup yields CDR1 MNHNY and CDR2 SVGAGI (reference sequence). CDR3 length: 15 amino acids. The CDR3 DNA is TGTGCCAGCAGTTCTACAGGGGTAGGCACAGATACGCAGTATTTT. Its translation: CASSSTGVGTDTQYF.

The chain recombines TRBV5-1 with TRBJ2-7, with D possibly TRBD1 on 6 matching bases. CDR1 SGHRS and CDR2 YFSETQ come from the germline V gene. The V gene lost 3 bases and the J gene lost 6 bases, with 10 bases spanning the gap. The CDR3 has 12 amino acids. CDR3 coding DNA: TGCGCCAGCAGCTACGGACAGAGCGAGCAGTACTTC. It codes for CASSYGQSEQYF.

On this clone: Different DNA sequences within this sample yield the same CDR3. The rearrangement links TRBV30 to TRBJ2-1; 11 bases fit TRBD2. Germline loops: CDR1 GTSNPN, CDR2 SVGIG (reference sequence). The CDR3 extends over 15 amino acids. Trimming removed 0 bases from V and 4 bases from J; junction bases left unmatched: 2. This CDR3 is CAWSVGTSGYNEQFF. DNA for the CDR3: TGTGCCTGGAGTGTCGGGACTAGCGGATACAATGAGCAGTTCTTC.

This clone was recorded a few times. V and J are TRBV29-1 and TRBJ2-5; D is perhaps TRBD2 (5 bases). The CDR3 covers 12 residues. Germline CDR1 reads SQVTM; CDR2 reads ANQGSEA. V lost 4 bases, J lost 4 bases, and 10 bases lay in between. The CDR3 here is CSVGVGRETQYF. CDR3 DNA: TGCAGCGTTGGGGTAGGGAGAGAGACCCAGTACTTC. Combining the CDR3 with reference TRBV29-1 and TRBJ2-5 gives the whole variable domain SAVISQKPSRDICQRGTSLTIQCQVDSQVTMMFWYRQQPGQSLTLIATANQGSEATYESGFVIDKFPISRPNLTFSTLTVSNMSPEDSSIYLCSVGVGRETQYFGPGTRLLVL.

This clone has just one count. The chain carries TRBV30 and TRBJ2-3, with 8 bases matching TRBD1. The CDR3 is made up of 11 amino acids. Germline V lookup: CDR1 GTSNPN, CDR2 SVGIG (reference sequence). J lost 13 bases, V lost 5 bases, and 8 bases had no gene match. As DNA, the CDR3 is TGTGCCTGGGGATCAGGGGGCGCTAAGTATTTT. It codes for CAWGSGGAKYF.

The chain employs TRBV30 and TRBJ1-2, with TRBD1 as a possible D gene (5 bases). V lost 8 bases and J lost 4, with 14 bases in between. The length of the CDR3 is 12 residues. The germline CDR1 and CDR2 sequences are GTSNPN and SVGIG (reference sequence). CDR3 nucleotide sequence: TGTGCCCTACGACAGAATACCTATGGCTACACCTTC. Translating gives CALRQNTYGYTF.

The gene calls are TRBV29-1 and TRBJ1-5, with 8 bases aligning to TRBD1. The CDR3 is 14 residues long. The V gene end was trimmed by 1 base and the J gene end by 11 bases; junction bases not matched to a gene: 10. CDR1 is SQVTM and CDR2 is ANQGSEA in the germline V gene. The CDR3 DNA sequence: TGCAGCGTTGAAGCAGGGGGCGGGCGGGGGACCCAGCATTTT. Translation: CSVEAGGGRGTQHF.